This TCR beta chain was captured by sequencing in a study of cytomegalovirus exposure and HLA in healthy donors. With 60 Vbeta and 13 Jbeta primers, the PCR was carried out. TCRdb's copy holds only in-frame clones and misses some; the assay was immunoSEQ multiplex PCR. This repertoire shows some 150,000 clones, around 68% found once; its top ten account for 2.5% to 3%. Trimming took off 3 bases at V and 5 bases at J, with 10 bases between the two ends. The CDR3 is made up of 13 amino acids. Germline V CDR1 and CDR2: LNHDA, SQIVND (reference sequence). The receptor's source is a man aged 40-49 years in good health and CMV-seronegative. This chain uses TRBV19 with TRBJ1-2; D may be TRBD1 (5 bases). The sequencing input was PBMCs. CDR3 sequence (DNA): TGTGCCAGTAGTATCTCTGACAGTTATGGCTACACCTTC. It translates to CASSISDSYGYTF.